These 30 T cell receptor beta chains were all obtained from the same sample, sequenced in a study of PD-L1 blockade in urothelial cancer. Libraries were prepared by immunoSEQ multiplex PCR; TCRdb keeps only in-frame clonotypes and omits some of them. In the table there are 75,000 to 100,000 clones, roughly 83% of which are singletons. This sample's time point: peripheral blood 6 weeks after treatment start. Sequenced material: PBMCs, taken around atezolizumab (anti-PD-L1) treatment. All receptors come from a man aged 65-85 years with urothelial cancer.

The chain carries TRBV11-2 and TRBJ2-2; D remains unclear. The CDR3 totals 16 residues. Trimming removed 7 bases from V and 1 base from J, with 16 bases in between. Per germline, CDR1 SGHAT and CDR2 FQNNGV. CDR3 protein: CASTRLEALNTGELFF. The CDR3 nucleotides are TGTGCCAGCACTCGCTTAGAGGCCTTGAACACCGGGGAGCTGTTTTTT.

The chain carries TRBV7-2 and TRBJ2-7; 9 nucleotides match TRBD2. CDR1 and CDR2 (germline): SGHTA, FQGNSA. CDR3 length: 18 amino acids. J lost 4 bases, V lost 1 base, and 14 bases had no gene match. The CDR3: CASSLGISGGFEGYEQYF. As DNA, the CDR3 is TGTGCCAGCAGCTTAGGGATTAGCGGGGGCTTTGAGGGATACGAGCAGTACTTC. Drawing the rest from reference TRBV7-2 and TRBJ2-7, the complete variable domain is GAGVSQSPSNKVTEKGKDVELRCDPISGHTALYWYRQSLGQGLEFLIYFQGNSAPDKSGLPSDRFSAERTGGSVSTLTIQRTQQEDSAVYLCASSLGISGGFEGYEQYFGPGTRLTVT.

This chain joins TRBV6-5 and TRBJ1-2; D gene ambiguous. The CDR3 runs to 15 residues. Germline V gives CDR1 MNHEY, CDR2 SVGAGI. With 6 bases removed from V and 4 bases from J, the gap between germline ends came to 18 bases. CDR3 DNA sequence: TGTGCCAGCAGCTCCTCTGGAGGGCTCGGCTATGGCTACACCTTC. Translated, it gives CASSSSGGLGYGYTF.

In nucleotides, the CDR3 is TGCGCCAGCAGCCTCCAGGACAGGAATGAAAAACTGTTTTTT. Protein: CASSLQDRNEKLFF. The V gene is TRBV5-1, the J gene TRBJ1-4; 7 bases fit TRBD1. The CDR3 runs 14 residues. The V gene end was trimmed by 4 bases and the J gene end by 5 bases; junction bases not matched to a gene: 5. Germline CDR1 is SGHRS and CDR2 is YFSETQ.

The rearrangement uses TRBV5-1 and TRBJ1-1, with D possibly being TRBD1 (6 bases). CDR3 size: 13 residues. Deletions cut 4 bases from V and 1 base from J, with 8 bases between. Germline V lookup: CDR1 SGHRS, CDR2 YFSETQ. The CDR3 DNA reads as TGCGCCAGCAGCCCGACAGGGAACACTGAAGCTTTCTTT. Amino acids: CASSPTGNTEAFF.

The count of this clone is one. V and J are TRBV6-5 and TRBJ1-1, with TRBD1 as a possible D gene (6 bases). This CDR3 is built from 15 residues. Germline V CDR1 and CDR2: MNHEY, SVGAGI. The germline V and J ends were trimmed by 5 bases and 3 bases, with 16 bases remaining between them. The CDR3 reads CASSPSQGWDTEAFF. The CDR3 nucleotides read TGTGCCAGCAGTCCTAGCCAGGGGTGGGACACTGAAGCTTTCTTT.

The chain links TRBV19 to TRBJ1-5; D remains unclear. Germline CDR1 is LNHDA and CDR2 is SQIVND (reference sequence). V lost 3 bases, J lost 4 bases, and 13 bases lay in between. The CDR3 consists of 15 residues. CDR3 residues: CASSMGRSSNQPQHF. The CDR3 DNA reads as TGTGCCAGTAGTATGGGCAGGTCGTCTAATCAGCCCCAGCATTTT. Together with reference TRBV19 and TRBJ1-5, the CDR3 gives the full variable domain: DGGITQSPKYLFRKEGQNVTLSCEQNLNHDAMYWYRQDPGQGLRLIYYSQIVNDFQKGDIAEGYSVSREKKESFPLTVTSAQKNPTAFYLCASSMGRSSNQPQHFGDGTRLSIL.

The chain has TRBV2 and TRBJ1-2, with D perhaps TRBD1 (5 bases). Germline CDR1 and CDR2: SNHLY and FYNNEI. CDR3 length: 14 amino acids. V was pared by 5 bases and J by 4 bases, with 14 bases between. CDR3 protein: CASSLQGIAYGYTF. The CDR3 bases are TGTGCCAGCAGTCTCCAGGGAATTGCCTATGGCTACACCTTC.

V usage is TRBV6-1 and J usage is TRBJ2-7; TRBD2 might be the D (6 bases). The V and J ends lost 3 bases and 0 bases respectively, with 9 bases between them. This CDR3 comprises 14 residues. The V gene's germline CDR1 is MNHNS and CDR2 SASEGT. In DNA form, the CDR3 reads TGTGCCAGCAGTGAGGGGGACTTCTCCTACGAGCAGTACTTC. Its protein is CASSEGDFSYEQYF.

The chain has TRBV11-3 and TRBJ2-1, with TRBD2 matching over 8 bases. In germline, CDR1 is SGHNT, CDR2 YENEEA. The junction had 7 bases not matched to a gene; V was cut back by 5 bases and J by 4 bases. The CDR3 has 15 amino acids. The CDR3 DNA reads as TGTGCCAGCAGCCCGGGGGGGGAGAATTACAATGAGCAGTTCTTC. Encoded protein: CASSPGGENYNEQFF.

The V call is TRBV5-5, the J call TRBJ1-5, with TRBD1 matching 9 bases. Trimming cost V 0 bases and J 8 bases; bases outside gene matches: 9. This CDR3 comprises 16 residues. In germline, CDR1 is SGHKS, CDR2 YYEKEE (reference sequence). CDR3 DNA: TGTGCCAGCAGCTTGGGACCGGGACAGGGAGGGGAGCCCCAGCATTTT. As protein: CASSLGPGQGGEPQHF.

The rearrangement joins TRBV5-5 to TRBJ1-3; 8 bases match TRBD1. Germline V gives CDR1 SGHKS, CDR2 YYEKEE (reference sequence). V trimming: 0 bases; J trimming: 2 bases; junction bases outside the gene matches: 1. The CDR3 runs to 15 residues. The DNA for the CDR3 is TGTGCCAGCAGCTTGGGCAGGGGGCCTGGAAACACCATATATTTT. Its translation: CASSLGRGPGNTIYF.

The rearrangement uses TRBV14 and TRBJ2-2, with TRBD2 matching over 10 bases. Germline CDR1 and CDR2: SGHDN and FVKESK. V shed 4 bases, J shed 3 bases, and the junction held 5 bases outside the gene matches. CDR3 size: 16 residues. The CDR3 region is CASSLLAGVDTGELFF. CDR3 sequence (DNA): TGTGCCAGCAGCCTCCTAGCGGGGGTCGACACCGGGGAGCTGTTTTTT.

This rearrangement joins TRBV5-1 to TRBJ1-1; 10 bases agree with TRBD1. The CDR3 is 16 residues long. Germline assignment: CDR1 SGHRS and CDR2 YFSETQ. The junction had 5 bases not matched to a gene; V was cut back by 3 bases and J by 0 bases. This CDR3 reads CASSYRTGGMNTEAFF. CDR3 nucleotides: TGCGCCAGCAGCTACCGGACAGGGGGGATGAACACTGAAGCTTTCTTT.

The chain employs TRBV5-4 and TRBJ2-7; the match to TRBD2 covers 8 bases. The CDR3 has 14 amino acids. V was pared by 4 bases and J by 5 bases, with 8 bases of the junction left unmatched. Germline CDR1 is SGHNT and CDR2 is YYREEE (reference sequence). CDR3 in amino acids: CASSPGLGIDEQYF. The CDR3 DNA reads TGTGCCAGCAGCCCGGGACTAGGTATCGACGAGCAGTACTTC.

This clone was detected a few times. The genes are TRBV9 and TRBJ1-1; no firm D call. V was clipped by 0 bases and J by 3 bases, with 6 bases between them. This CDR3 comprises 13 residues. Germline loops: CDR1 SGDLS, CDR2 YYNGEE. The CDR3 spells CASSVATDTEAFF. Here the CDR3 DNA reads TGTGCCAGCAGCGTAGCTACGGACACTGAAGCTTTCTTT.

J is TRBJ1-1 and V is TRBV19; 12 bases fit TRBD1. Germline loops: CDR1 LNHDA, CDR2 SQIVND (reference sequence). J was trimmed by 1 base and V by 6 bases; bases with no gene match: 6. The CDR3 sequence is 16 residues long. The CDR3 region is CASSPGTGGANTEAFF. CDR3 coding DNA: TGTGCCAGTAGCCCCGGGACAGGGGGCGCGAACACTGAAGCTTTCTTT.

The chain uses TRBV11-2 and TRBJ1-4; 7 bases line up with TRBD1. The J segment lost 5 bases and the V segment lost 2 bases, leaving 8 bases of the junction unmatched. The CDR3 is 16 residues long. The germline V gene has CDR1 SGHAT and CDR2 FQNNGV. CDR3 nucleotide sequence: TGTGCCAGCAGCTTAAAACCGGGACAGAAGAATGAAAAACTGTTTTTT. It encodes CASSLKPGQKNEKLFF.

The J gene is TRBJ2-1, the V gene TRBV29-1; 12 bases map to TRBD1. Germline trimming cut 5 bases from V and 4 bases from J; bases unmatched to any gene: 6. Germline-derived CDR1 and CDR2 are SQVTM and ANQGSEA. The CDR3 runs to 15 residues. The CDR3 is CSVRDRGHLYNEQFF. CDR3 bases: TGCAGCGTTCGGGACAGGGGGCACCTATACAATGAGCAGTTCTTC.

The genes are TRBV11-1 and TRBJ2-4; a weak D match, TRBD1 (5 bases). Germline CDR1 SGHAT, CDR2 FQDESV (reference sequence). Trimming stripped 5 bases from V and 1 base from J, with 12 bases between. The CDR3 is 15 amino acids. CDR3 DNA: TGTGCCAGCAGCACCCCTAGGGGCGCCAAAAACATTCAGTACTTC. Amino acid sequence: CASSTPRGAKNIQYF.

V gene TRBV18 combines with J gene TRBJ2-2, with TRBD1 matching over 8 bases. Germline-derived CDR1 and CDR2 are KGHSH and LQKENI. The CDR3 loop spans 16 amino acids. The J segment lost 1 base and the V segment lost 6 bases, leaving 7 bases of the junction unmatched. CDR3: CASSPRTGKNTGELFF. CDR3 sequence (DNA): TGTGCCAGCTCTCCCCGGACAGGGAAGAACACCGGGGAGCTGTTTTTT.

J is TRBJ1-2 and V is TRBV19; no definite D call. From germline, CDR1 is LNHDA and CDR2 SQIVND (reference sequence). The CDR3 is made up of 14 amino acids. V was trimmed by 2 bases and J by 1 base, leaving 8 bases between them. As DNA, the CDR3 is TGTGCCAGTAGTATACCGGGAGATAACTATGGCTACACCTTC. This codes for CASSIPGDNYGYTF.

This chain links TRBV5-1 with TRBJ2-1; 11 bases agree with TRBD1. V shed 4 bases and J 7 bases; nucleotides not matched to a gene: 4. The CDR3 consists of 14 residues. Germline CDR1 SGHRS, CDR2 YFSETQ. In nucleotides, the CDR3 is TGCGCCAGCAGCCGGGGACAGGGGGGGAATGAGCAGTTCTTC. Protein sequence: CASSRGQGGNEQFF. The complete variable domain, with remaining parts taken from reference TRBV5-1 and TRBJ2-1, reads KAGVTQTPRYLIKTRGQQVTLSCSPISGHRSVSWYQQTPGQGLQFLFEYFSETQRNKGNFPGRFSGRQFSNSRSEMNVSTLELGDSALYLCASSRGQGGNEQFFGPGTRLTVL.

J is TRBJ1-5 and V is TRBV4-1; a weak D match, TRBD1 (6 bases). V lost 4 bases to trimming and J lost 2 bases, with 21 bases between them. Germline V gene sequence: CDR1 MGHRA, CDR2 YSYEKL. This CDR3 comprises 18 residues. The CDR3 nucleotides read TGCGCCAGCAGCCCCCGGACAGACACGCTCGAGGGCAATCAGCCCCAGCATTTT. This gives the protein CASSPRTDTLEGNQPQHF.

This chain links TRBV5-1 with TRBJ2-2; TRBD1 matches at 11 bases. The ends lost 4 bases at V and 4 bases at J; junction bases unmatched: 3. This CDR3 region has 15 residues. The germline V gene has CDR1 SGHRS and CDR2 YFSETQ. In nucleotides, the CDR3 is TGCGCCAGCAGCAAGGGACAGGGGGGCACCGGGGAGCTGTTTTTT. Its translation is CASSKGQGGTGELFF. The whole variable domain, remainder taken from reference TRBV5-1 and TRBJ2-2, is KAGVTQTPRYLIKTRGQQVTLSCSPISGHRSVSWYQQTPGQGLQFLFEYFSETQRNKGNFPGRFSGRQFSNSRSEMNVSTLELGDSALYLCASSKGQGGTGELFFGEGSRLTVL.

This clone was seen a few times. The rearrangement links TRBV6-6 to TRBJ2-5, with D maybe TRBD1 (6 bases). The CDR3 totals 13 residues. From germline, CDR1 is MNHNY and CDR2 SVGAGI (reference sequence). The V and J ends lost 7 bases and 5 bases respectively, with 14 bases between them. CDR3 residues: CASNTQGRETQYF. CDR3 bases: TGTGCCAGCAATACACAGGGTCGGGAGACCCAGTACTTC.

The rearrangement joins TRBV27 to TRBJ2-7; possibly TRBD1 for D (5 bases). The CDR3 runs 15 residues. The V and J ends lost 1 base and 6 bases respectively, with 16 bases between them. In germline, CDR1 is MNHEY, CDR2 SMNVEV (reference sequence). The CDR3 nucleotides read TGTGCCAGCAGTTTATTGGGGCGGAACCCGAGCGAGCAGTACTTC. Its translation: CASSLLGRNPSEQYF.

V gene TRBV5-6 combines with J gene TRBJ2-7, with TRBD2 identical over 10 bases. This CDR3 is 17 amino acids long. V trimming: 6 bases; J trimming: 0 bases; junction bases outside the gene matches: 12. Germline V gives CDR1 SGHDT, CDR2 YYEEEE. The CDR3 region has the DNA TGTGCCAGCACCGCCCGGACTAGCGGTTACTCCTCCTACGAGCAGTACTTC. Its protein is CASTARTSGYSSYEQYF.

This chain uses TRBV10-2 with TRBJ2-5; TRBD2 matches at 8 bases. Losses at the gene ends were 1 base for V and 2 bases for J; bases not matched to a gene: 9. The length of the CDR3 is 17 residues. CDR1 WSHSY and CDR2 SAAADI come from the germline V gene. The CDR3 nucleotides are TGCGCCAGCAGTGAGTTTATCGGGGCTAGCGGGCAAGAGACCCAGTACTTC. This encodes CASSEFIGASGQETQYF.

CDR3 sequence (DNA): TGTGCCACCAGCAGAGATCTGAATTCACCCCTCCACTTT. Translated: CATSRDLNSPLHF. The chain has TRBV15 and TRBJ1-6; D gene uncertain. CDR3 size: 13 residues. Looked up from germline, CDR1 is LNHNV and CDR2 is YYDKDF (reference sequence). V lost 0 bases and J 7 bases, leaving 4 bases between the germline ends.